This TCR beta chain was identified in a study of naive and memory T cell subsets. Study results and limitations: Diversity fell and Gini index rose from naive through CM, EM, EMRA.

An equimolar mix of two oligonucleotides served as the beta constant-region primer for TRBC1 and TRBC2. Ligated cDNA was amplified by four rounds of PCR with nested alpha and beta constant-region primers and SP2. TCRdb called the UMI-ligation and nested PCR reads again in MiXCR, with one record for every CDR3 protein. The sample records around 90,000 distinct CDR3 sequences, over 7% being singletons. In its sample, this clonotype was seen many times. The target antigen is unknown. Germline V CDR1 and CDR2: MGHRA, YSYEKL. The trim removed 4 bases at V and 2 bases at J, leaving 2 bases unmatched. The CDR3 spans 16 residues.

This receptor was obtained from a human donor in good health. The sample consisted of central memory CD4+ T cells from blood. This chain connects TRBV4-1 to TRBJ2-6; 10 nucleotides line up with TRBD2. The CDR3 DNA sequence: TGCGCCAGCAGCCGAGGGACTAGCGCTGGGGCCAACGTCCTGACTTTC. Translated: CASSRGTSAGANVLTF.